Following are 32 T cell receptor beta chains from one sample sequenced in a study of T cell repertoires in cytomegalovirus infection. Their recognized antigens are unknown. Each CDR3 protein gets one entry after TCRdb re-called the reads with MiXCR. The data contain roughly 920,000 distinct CDR3 sequences, around 29% of them singletons. Sequenced here: cultured CD8+ T cells from PBMCs, sampled from culture after CMV antigen stimulation. The source of these receptors is a human donor in good health (CMV status not recorded). Some clones in this sample may be carry-over from other donors' samples.

This clonotype was observed a handful of times. The rearrangement links TRBV20-1 to TRBJ1-4; weak D call: TRBD1 (5 bases). Per the germline V gene, CDR1 is DFQATT and CDR2 is SNEGSKA (reference sequence). V lost 0 bases, J lost 3 bases, and 17 bases lay in between. The CDR3 is 17 amino acids. CDR3 DNA: TGCAGTGCTAGAGATCTAGGCCAGGGAGGATCTAATGAAAAACTGTTTTTT. Amino acids: CSARDLGQGGSNEKLFF.

The chain joins TRBV7-9 to TRBJ1-1; D call uncertain. Germline CDR1 and CDR2: SEHNR and FQNEAQ (reference sequence). V dropped 1 base and J dropped 1 base, with 22 bases sitting between them. CDR3 length: 19 amino acids. CDR3 nucleotide sequence: TGTGCCAGCAGCTTAGACTTTTCCTTTGCAATAGGAAAGAACACTGAAGCTTTCTTT. The encoded protein is CASSLDFSFAIGKNTEAFF.

This clonotype was counted ten times or more. The rearrangement joins TRBV7-8 to TRBJ1-6, with a tentative D call TRBD1 (5 bases). The ends were cut back, 3 bases at V and 1 base at J, with 7 bases in the middle. CDR3 length: 15 residues. CDR1 SGHVS and CDR2 FQNEAQ come from the germline V gene. CDR3 amino acids: CASSFRDSYNSPLHF. The CDR3 coding sequence is TGTGCCAGCAGCTTCAGGGATTCCTATAATTCACCCCTCCACTTT.

This chain links TRBV20-1 with TRBJ2-7; TRBD1 aligns across 10 bases. Germline V gene sequence: CDR1 DFQATT, CDR2 SNEGSKA (reference sequence). There are 17 residues in the CDR3. V lost 3 bases and J lost 1; bases outside the gene matches: 12. The CDR3 DNA is TGCAGTGCTAGGGATCGGGACAGGGGTTCGATATCCTACGAGCAGTACTTC. It encodes CSARDRDRGSISYEQYF.

This clonotype was seen a handful of times. The V call is TRBV5-1, the J call TRBJ1-2, with unresolved D. V was shortened by 0 bases and J by 2 bases, with 14 bases between the two germline ends. This CDR3 spans 16 amino acids. The germline CDR1 and CDR2 sequences are SGHRS and YFSETQ. The CDR3 here is CASSLGSGLLNYGYTF. The CDR3 coding sequence is TGCGCCAGCAGCTTGGGCTCGGGCCTACTGAACTATGGCTACACCTTC.

This clonotype was seen only a few times. CDR3 sequence reads: CATSSRQRMGELFF. CDR3 nucleotides: TGTGCCACCAGCAGTAGACAGAGGATGGGGGAGCTGTTTTTT. The V and J genes are TRBV15 and TRBJ2-2, with D possibly TRBD1 on 5 matching bases. The germline V gene encodes CDR1 LNHNV and CDR2 YYDKDF (reference sequence). With 3 bases removed from V and 8 bases from J, the gap between germline ends came to 13 bases. The CDR3 length is 14 residues.

In this sample, this clonotype turned up many times. V gene TRBV7-2 combines with J gene TRBJ2-5; 10 bases are shared with TRBD2. This CDR3 is built from 15 residues. V lost 5 bases and J lost 1; bases outside the gene matches: 4. Germline lookup yields CDR1 SGHTA and CDR2 FQGNSA. Here the CDR3 DNA reads TGTGCCAGCAGCAAGCGGGGGGGCCTCCAAGAGACCCAGTACTTC. It codes for CASSKRGGLQETQYF.

The V and J genes are TRBV19 and TRBJ1-1, with D hard to call. The CDR3 is 13 residues long. CDR1 and CDR2 (germline): LNHDA, SQIVND (reference sequence). V lost 3 bases to trimming and J lost 6 bases, with 11 bases between them. The CDR3 DNA sequence: TGTGCCAGTAGTATGACACCCGTCTCTGAAGCTTTCTTT. It yields the protein CASSMTPVSEAFF.

The chain recombines TRBV6-6 with TRBJ2-5; 8 bases line up with TRBD2. The junction had 10 bases not matched to a gene; V was cut back by 10 bases and J by 0 bases. The germline V gene encodes CDR1 MNHNY and CDR2 SVGAGI (reference sequence). The CDR3 is 15 amino acids. DNA for the CDR3: TGTGCCAACAGGACGGGGGGGAAGTACCAAGAGACCCAGTACTTC. It specifies CANRTGGKYQETQYF.

The chain employs TRBV5-1 and TRBJ1-4; D may be TRBD1 (5 bases). V was clipped by 0 bases and J by 4 bases, with 10 bases between them. CDR3 length equals 15 residues. The V gene's germline CDR1 is SGHRS and CDR2 YFSETQ. CDR3 region: CASSLGKGVNEKLFF. In DNA, the CDR3 is TGCGCCAGCAGCTTGGGAAAAGGGGTTAATGAAAAACTGTTTTTT.

This clonotype occurred a few times. The chain joins TRBV4-1 to TRBJ1-5; D is uncertain. Germline V lookup: CDR1 MGHRA, CDR2 YSYEKL. The CDR3 is 14 residues long. Deletions cut 0 bases from V and 3 bases from J, with 6 bases between. CDR3 in DNA: TGCGCCAGCAGCCAAGACCTCCTCAATCAGCCCCAGCATTTT. Translation gives CASSQDLLNQPQHF.

This clonotype has more than one count but fewer than ten. This chain links TRBV12-3 or TRBV12-4 with TRBJ2-3, with 13 positions matching TRBD2. The junction had 5 bases not matched to a gene; V was cut back by 5 bases and J by 0 bases. The CDR3 has 17 residues. The CDR3 DNA sequence: TGTGCCAGCAGTGGGACTAGCGGGGCCTCTAGCACAGATACGCAGTATTTT. Its protein product is CASSGTSGASSTDTQYF.

Concerning this clonotype: A much larger clone sits a single nucleotide away, making a read error possible. The chain's CDR3 is CASSLVPGTAKNIQYF. The CDR3 DNA is TGTGCCAGCAGCTTAGTCCCAGGAACTGCCAAAAACATTCAGTACTTC. The genes are TRBV7-4 and TRBJ2-4; unclear D gene. Per the germline V gene, CDR1 is SGHVT and CDR2 is SQSDAQ. V lost 1 base and J lost 1, with 11 bases in between. The CDR3 is made up of 16 amino acids. Drawing the rest from reference TRBV7-4 and TRBJ2-4, the complete variable domain is GAGVSQSPRYKVAKRGRDVALRCDSISGHVTLYWYRQTLGQGSEVLTYSQSDAQRDKSGRPSGRFSAERPERSVSTLKIQRTEQGDSAVYLCASSLVPGTAKNIQYFGAGTRLSVL.

This clonotype turned up a few times. The chain couples TRBV7-9 to TRBJ2-5; D unclear. This CDR3 has 12 amino acids. Germline-derived CDR1 and CDR2 are SEHNR and FQNEAQ (reference sequence). Deletions cut 7 bases from V and 7 bases from J, with 13 bases between. The CDR3 DNA follows: TGTGCCAGCAACTCTTTTTGGGGGACCCAGTACTTC. This sequence encodes CASNSFWGTQYF.

The chain employs TRBV27 and TRBJ2-3; 11 bases match TRBD2. Germline-derived CDR1 and CDR2 are MNHEY and SMNVEV (reference sequence). This CDR3 is 16 amino acids long. J gave up 5 bases and V 8 bases, and 12 bases lay outside the gene matches. CDR3 amino acids: CASVAGGPRREDTQYF. The CDR3 bases are TGTGCCAGCGTAGCGGGGGGGCCCCGCAGGGAAGATACGCAGTATTTT.

This chain connects TRBV7-4 to TRBJ2-7, with D unclear. Germline-derived CDR1 and CDR2 are SGHVT and SQSDAQ. The V gene lost 1 base and the J gene lost 2 bases, with 9 bases spanning the gap. The CDR3 runs to 14 residues. CDR3 sequence: CASSLESGAYEQYF. The CDR3 DNA is TGTGCCAGCAGCTTAGAATCTGGAGCCTACGAGCAGTACTTC.

The table lists this clonotype with a few counts. The chain is built from TRBV28 and TRBJ1-5, with D uncertain. V gave up 4 bases and J gave up 1 base, with 14 bases separating them. Germline V CDR1 and CDR2: MDHEN, SYDVKM. The CDR3 totals 16 residues. CDR3 bases: TGTGCCAGCAGTTACGACGCGTTGAGGAGCAATCAGCCCCAGCATTTT. Its translation: CASSYDALRSNQPQHF.

A few counts support this clonotype. The gene calls are TRBV6-5 and TRBJ2-3; D may be TRBD1 or TRBD2 (6 bases each). The CDR3 loop spans 16 amino acids. V gave up 1 base and J gave up 5 bases, with 16 bases separating them. The germline V gene has CDR1 MNHEY and CDR2 SVGAGI. The CDR3 DNA reads TGTGCCAGCAGTTACTACTGGGGGGCACGAGAAGATACGCAGTATTTT. Residues: CASSYYWGAREDTQYF.

V and J are TRBV6-2 or TRBV6-3 and TRBJ2-3; 14 bases are shared with TRBD2. Germline CDR1 reads MNHEY; CDR2 reads SVGEGT. V was pared by 10 bases and J by 2 bases, with 8 bases of the junction left unmatched. The CDR3 consists of 16 residues. The CDR3: CANRGLAGAFTDTQYF. The CDR3 region has the DNA TGTGCCAACAGGGGACTAGCGGGGGCCTTCACAGATACGCAGTATTTT.

The chain employs TRBV5-6 and TRBJ2-3, with 12 bases identical to TRBD2. The CDR3 totals 17 residues. The J segment lost 2 bases and the V segment lost 5 bases, leaving 9 bases of the junction unmatched. Germline V gene lookup returns CDR1 SGHDT and CDR2 YYEEEE. The CDR3 sequence: CASRWLAGGLLTDTQYF. CDR3 coding DNA: TGTGCCAGCAGGTGGCTAGCGGGGGGGTTACTCACAGATACGCAGTATTTT.

The CDR3 sequence is CTSSPGQAFSYEQYV. In DNA, the CDR3 is TGTACCAGCAGCCCCGGACAGGCTTTCTCCTACGAGCAGTACGTC. The chain uses TRBV7-6 and TRBJ2-7; TRBD1 matches at 7 bases. Germline CDR1 and CDR2: SGHVS and FNYEAQ. The CDR3 is made up of 15 amino acids.

With regard to this clonotype: A much larger clone lies one base from this, so it may be a read error. V usage is TRBV7-2 and J usage is TRBJ2-3, with D unclear. The CDR3 is 13 amino acids. CDR1 is SGHTA and CDR2 is FQGNSA in the germline V gene. DNA for the CDR3: TGTGACAGCAGCTCCCACCCCACAGATACGCAGTATTTT. Protein sequence: CDSSSHPTDTQYF.

V gene TRBV28 combines with J gene TRBJ1-1; D call uncertain. Germline-derived CDR1 and CDR2 are MDHEN and SYDVKM. The CDR3 runs to 14 residues. V was cut by 6 bases and J by 7 bases, with 18 bases left in between. In nucleotides, the CDR3 is TGTGCCAGCAGCACCCGGGGTCGGCTACATGAAGCTTTCTTT. Amino acid sequence: CASSTRGRLHEAFF. The full variable domain, with the rest looked up from reference TRBV28 and TRBJ1-1, is DVKVTQSSRYLVKRTGEKVFLECVQDMDHENMFWYRQDPGLGLRLIYFSYDVKMKEKGDIPEGYSVSREKKERFSLILESASTNQTSMYLCASSTRGRLHEAFFGQGTRLTVV.

The chain links TRBV5-1 to TRBJ2-2; 7 bases map to TRBD1. CDR1 SGHRS and CDR2 YFSETQ come from the germline V gene. This CDR3 spans 16 amino acids. V was clipped by 4 bases and J by 3 bases; unmatched bases: 9. Here the CDR3 DNA reads TGCGCCAGCAGCCCATCCGGGACAGCTTACACCGGGGAGCTGTTTTTT. This translates into CASSPSGTAYTGELFF.

This chain uses TRBV6-5 with TRBJ2-1, with 10 nucleotides matching TRBD2. The ends lost 6 bases at V and 6 bases at J; junction bases unmatched: 8. In germline, CDR1 is MNHEY, CDR2 SVGAGI. The length of the CDR3 is 15 residues. The CDR3 region has the DNA TGTGCCAGCAGCCACAGCGGGGGGGTCGCCAATGAGCAGTTCTTC. Translating it yields CASSHSGGVANEQFF.

In this sample, this clonotype turned up a few times. The chain recombines TRBV6-6 with TRBJ2-3; D could derive from TRBD1 or TRBD2 (7 bases each). The germline CDR1 and CDR2 sequences are MNHNY and SVGAGI (reference sequence). This CDR3 contains 16 residues. Deletions cut 2 bases from V and 2 bases from J, with 14 bases between. CDR3: CASSYGRGGHTDTQYF. The DNA of the CDR3 is TGTGCCAGCAGTTACGGCAGGGGGGGCCACACAGATACGCAGTATTTT.

This CDR3 reads CASSETAGSYEQYF. DNA for the CDR3: TGTGCCAGCAGTGAAACGGCGGGTTCCTACGAGCAGTACTTC. This chain connects TRBV2 to TRBJ2-7, with D possibly TRBD2 on 5 matching bases. V dropped 2 bases and J dropped 1 base, with 9 bases sitting between them. Looked up from germline, CDR1 is SNHLY and CDR2 is FYNNEI. The CDR3 has 14 residues.

The sample holds a few counts of this clonotype. The V gene is TRBV5-4, the J gene TRBJ2-1, with 11 bases that match TRBD2. The V segment lost 3 bases and the J segment 3 bases; nucleotides outside the gene matches: 2. The CDR3 length is 15 residues. Germline V gene lookup returns CDR1 SGHNT and CDR2 YYREEE (reference sequence). The CDR3: CASSWGTSGYNEQFF. The CDR3 DNA reads TGTGCCAGCAGCTGGGGGACTAGCGGCTACAATGAGCAGTTCTTC. The variable domain in full, with the rest retrieved from reference TRBV5-4 and TRBJ2-1, is ETGVTQSPTHLIKTRGQQVTLRCSSQSGHNTVSWYQQALGQGPQFIFQYYREEENGRGNFPPRFSGLQFPNYSSELNVNALELDDSALYLCASSWGTSGYNEQFFGPGTRLTVL.

The gene calls are TRBV6-8 and TRBJ2-7, with 10 nucleotides matching TRBD1. In germline, CDR1 is MNHGY, CDR2 SAAAGT. The CDR3 spans 14 residues. V lost 6 bases, J lost 3 bases, and 5 bases stayed unmatched. CDR3 nucleotides: TGTGCCAGCAGGAAGAGGACAGGGGGCTACGAGCAGTACGTC. Residues: CASRKRTGGYEQYV.

The chain couples TRBV5-1 to TRBJ1-1; TRBD1 is a possible D gene (6 bases). The germline CDR1 and CDR2 sequences are SGHRS and YFSETQ. The CDR3 runs 15 residues. V lost 0 bases and J lost 4, with 13 bases in between. The CDR3 DNA reads TGCGCCAGCAGCTTGGCCCCCGGGACACCCACTGAAGCTTTCTTT. Residues: CASSLAPGTPTEAFF.

The chain carries TRBV4-3 and TRBJ1-4; 9 bases map to TRBD1. Trimming at V came to 4 bases and at J to 6 bases, leaving 12 bases not matched to a gene. Germline assignment: CDR1 LGHNA and CDR2 YSLEER. The CDR3 extends over 17 amino acids. CDR3 region: CASSRSGSGQGDEKLFF. DNA of the CDR3: TGCGCCAGCAGCCGATCCGGTTCGGGACAGGGAGATGAAAAACTGTTTTTT.

This clonotype was detected only a few times. The genes are TRBV27 and TRBJ1-5; TRBD1 might be the D (5 bases). The length of the CDR3 is 14 residues. The V gene lost 3 bases and the J gene lost 6 bases, with 12 bases spanning the gap. Germline CDR1 reads MNHEY; CDR2 reads SMNVEV (reference sequence). CDR3 protein: CASSFLQGSQPQHF. Written as DNA, the CDR3 is TGTGCCAGCAGTTTTCTTCAGGGAAGTCAGCCCCAGCATTTT.